This T cell receptor beta chain was recovered during a study of regulatory T cells in long-lasting Graves disease. Study conclusions and caveats: Patients whose Graves' disease persisted exhibited lower TCR diversity than those newly diagnosed.

This clonotype was detected only a few times. Its antigen is undetermined. Building the TCR beta libraries relied on iRepertoire HTBI primers, and CDR3 regions underwent Arm-PCR. TCRdb called the multiplex PCR reads again in MiXCR, with one record for every CDR3 protein. The profile shows about 460,000 distinct CDR3 sequences, approximately 23% of them singletons. Time point specified: persistent/refractory GD, antithyroid drugs over 5 years with positive TRAb. Preparation of the TCR library used RNA extracted from PBMCs. American Thyroid Association guidelines defined Graves' disease diagnosis. Recruitment took place at an endocrinology department in Xi'an, China. The sequence was obtained from a female donor with Graves disease. This material consisted of peripheral blood mononuclear cells (PBMCs), taken when the disease was refractory, from a patient treated with antithyroid drugs.

The CDR3 reads CASSLYQQDRKTQYF. The CDR3 region has the DNA TGTGCCAGCAGCCTCTACCAGCAAGACAGAAAGACCCAGTACTTC. This chain uses TRBV6-1 with TRBJ2-5, with D perhaps TRBD1 (5 bases). V was shortened by 6 bases and J by 6 bases, with 20 bases between the two germline ends. The V gene's germline CDR1 is MNHNS and CDR2 SASEGT. The length of the CDR3 is 15 residues.